This is a list of T cell receptor beta chains from one sample in a study of vaccination and CD4 T cells after COVID-19. Their specific antigens are unknown. TCRdb processed the PCR reads anew with MiXCR; each CDR3 protein has one entry. Of 7,500 to 9,500 distinct CDR3 sequences detected, 48% appear once; the ten largest clones hold about 20%. Sequencing used CD4+ T cells from blood, cultured in vitro. The receptors were gathered from a human donor who had recovered from COVID-19. Each CDR3 is given with its conserved first and last residue. A D gene is named only where the DNA matches it firmly. Rows may omit the clone size; those that give it use once, few, many or a size class.

CDR3aa: CASRAGQGKTEAFF; CDR3nt: TGTGCCAGCAGAGCCGGACAGGGGAAGACTGAAGCTTTCTTT; d_gene: TRBD1; abundance: -; j_gene: TRBJ1-1; v_gene: TRBV6-1
CDR3aa: CASSENRDRGGTGELFF; CDR3nt: TGTGCCAGCAGCGAAAACCGGGACAGGGGTGGTACCGGGGAGCTGTTTTTT; d_gene: TRBD1; abundance: -; j_gene: TRBJ2-2; v_gene: TRBV7-3
CDR3aa: CASSLIPGGLEQYF; CDR3nt: TGTGCCAGCAGTTTAATACCAGGGGGGCTCGAGCAGTACTTC; d_gene: -; abundance: -; j_gene: TRBJ2-7; v_gene: TRBV27
CDR3aa: CSANRDRGYNEQFF; CDR3nt: TGCAGTGCTAACCGGGACAGGGGCTACAATGAGCAGTTCTTC; d_gene: TRBD1; abundance: -; j_gene: TRBJ2-1; v_gene: TRBV20-1
CDR3aa: CASSSMTGSRNSPLHF; CDR3nt: TGTGCCAGCAGCTCGATGACAGGGTCGAGGAATTCACCCCTCCACTTT; d_gene: -; abundance: few; j_gene: TRBJ1-6; v_gene: TRBV21-1
CDR3aa: CATSAQGTYNEQFF; CDR3nt: TGTGCCACCAGTGCTCAGGGGACCTACAATGAGCAGTTCTTC; d_gene: -; abundance: -; j_gene: TRBJ2-1; v_gene: TRBV24-1
CDR3aa: CASSQITGGSNQPQHF; CDR3nt: TGCGCCAGCAGCCAAATTACAGGGGGGAGCAATCAGCCCCAGCATTTT; d_gene: TRBD1; abundance: -; j_gene: TRBJ1-5; v_gene: TRBV4-1
CDR3aa: CSATRQGSWYSPLHF; CDR3nt: TGCAGTGCTACCCGACAGGGATCATGGTATTCACCCCTCCACTTT; d_gene: TRBD1; abundance: medium-sized; j_gene: TRBJ1-6; v_gene: TRBV20-1
CDR3aa: CASSPSWAYEQYF; CDR3nt: TGTGCCAGCAGCCCCTCTTGGGCCTACGAGCAGTACTTC; d_gene: -; abundance: -; j_gene: TRBJ2-7; v_gene: TRBV5-5
CDR3aa: CASSIHGQGWETQYF; CDR3nt: TGTGCCAGTAGTATCCACGGACAGGGGTGGGAGACCCAGTACTTC; d_gene: TRBD1; abundance: -; j_gene: TRBJ2-5; v_gene: TRBV19
CDR3aa: CATSDRTGGGTDTQYF; CDR3nt: TGTGCCACCAGTGACCGGACAGGGGGTGGCACAGATACGCAGTATTTT; d_gene: TRBD1; abundance: medium-sized; j_gene: TRBJ2-3; v_gene: TRBV24-1
CDR3aa: CASTSPGQGYEQYF; CDR3nt: TGTGCCAGTACCAGTCCGGGACAGGGCTACGAGCAGTACTTC; d_gene: TRBD1; abundance: once; j_gene: TRBJ2-7; v_gene: TRBV6-1
CDR3aa: CASRSDITSGNTIYF; CDR3nt: TGTGCCAGCAGGTCGGACATTACCTCTGGAAACACCATATATTTT; d_gene: -; abundance: -; j_gene: TRBJ1-3; v_gene: TRBV6-1
CDR3aa: CASSTPGGGQETQYF; CDR3nt: TGTGCCAGCAGTACCCCCGGGGGGGGCCAAGAGACCCAGTACTTC; d_gene: TRBD2; abundance: -; j_gene: TRBJ2-5; v_gene: TRBV6-2/TRBV6-3